This entry features one TCR beta chain sequence. Its antigen remains undetermined. Nothing much larger sits one base from this clone, and base qualities are not available. Taken from the germline V gene, the CDR1 and CDR2 loops are SGDLS and YYNGEE. The cysteine opens and the phenylalanine closes a CDR3 of 16 amino acids. Here the CDR3 DNA is all that survives: 48 bases in frame from base 1. Trimming leaves V shorter by 2 bases and J shorter by 8 bases, with the junction holding 10 bases beyond the gene matches. The data were taken from a study of blood T cell repertoires in COVID-19 (TCRdb year 2020). For the study in its entirety: Collaborator samples came from the United States, Italy and Spain and covered acute and convalescent phases of COVID-19. The material from the prospective study consisted of cDNA or gDNA derived from T cells, B-cell-depleted T cells, or PBMCs. Deeply sampled blood TCRbeta repertoires from subjects exposed to, actively infected with, or recovered from COVID-19 were included in the dataset. A freely available public database, intended as a resource for researchers studying the immune response to SARS-CoV-2, is where the repertoires were released. Samples came from the ongoing ImmuneRACE study (first 160 participants) plus 1,254 subjects from 6 global collaborators. Sample metadata almost always included a de-identified subject ID, COVID-19 status, age in years and sex. Where available, HLA class I and class II types were taken from metadata supplied by the sample provider and were not determined by assay-based typing. Findings and caveats that apply to the study as a whole: How much clinical and demographic metadata was included differed by source and by participant, and the metadata was provided uncurated.

TCRbeta CDR3 regions were amplified from genomic DNA using the immunoSEQ Assay, a bias-controlled multiplex PCR. The authors' pipeline ran thus. The number of nucleated cells in each sample was estimated from the amplification of reference gene primers within the assay. Sequence reads were collapsed and filtered to measure the absolute abundance of every unique TCRbeta CDR3 rearrangement. Productive Simpson clonality was computed per sample as the square root of Simpson's diversity index over productive rearrangements. TCRdb re-hosts the immuneACCESS table, in-frame sequences only. Its copies lack some clones; in the studies checked, an unresolved V gene accounts for under half of them, and the cause for the rest is not known. The V and J calls and clone size come from that table; D and trimming were worked out from the DNA. In all, the sample holds roughly 120,000 clones, and 75% to 95% of those were seen once. The ten largest clones represent roughly 2% of the sample.

Whole blood was collected in K2EDTA tubes by collaborating institutions according to the institutions' own protocols. For TCRbeta analysis, collaborators shipped samples in one of three forms: frozen whole blood, isolated PBMCs, or DNA extracted from either of those sample types. The TCR comes from a human donor with active COVID-19. The donor label of this sample is uncertain. Specimen: peripheral blood. The V gene is TRBV9 and the J gene is TRBJ2-1; 10 junctional bases match TRBD2. The base sequence is TGTGCCAGCAGCGTCCACGTGGGACTAGCGTCGGATGAGCAGTTCTTC. Translated, this gives CASSVHVGLASDEQFF.